The rows below give T cell receptor beta chains drawn from one sample of a study of human T cells and chemical hapten exposure. TCRdb reprocessed the RACE reads via MiXCR and lists one record per CDR3 protein. The sample contains some 53,000 distinct CDR3 sequences, approximately 11% of which appear only once. Sequenced material: whole blood, taken in connection with sensitization to the hapten diphenylcyclopropenone (DPC). The origin of the receptors is a woman in her forties with alopecia areata. Some clones in this sample may be carry-over from other donors' samples. Each CDR3 is given with its conserved first and last residue. The D gene is left open where the match is weak. Clone size is stated in some rows and not others, as once, few, many or a class when expanded.

clone_size j_call d_call v_call cdr3_nt cdr3_aa
few TRBJ1-1 - TRBV20-1 TGCAGTGCTAGAGATCTACAGAGGGAGGTTACTGAAGCTTTCTTT CSARDLQREVTEAFF
many TRBJ2-3 - TRBV18 TGTGCCAGCTCGCAGTTTGGGGATACGCAGTATTTT CASSQFGDTQYF
- TRBJ1-1 - TRBV10-3 TGTGCCATCAGAGCTGGTTCTAGTGAAGCTTTCTTT CAIRAGSSEAFF
many TRBJ2-4 - TRBV30 TGTGCCTGGGGAATGCAGGGATTGGACATTCAGTACTTC CAWGMQGLDIQYF
many TRBJ2-1 TRBD2 TRBV4-2 TGTGCCAGCAGCCAAGTGGCAGGGACTAGCGGGAGCTCCTACAATGAGCAGTTCTTC CASSQVAGTSGSSYNEQFF
- TRBJ1-4 TRBD1 TRBV2 TGTGCCAGCAAGGACAGGGGGCTAGGGGAAAAACTGTTTTTT CASKDRGLGEKLFF
few TRBJ2-4 - TRBV7-2 TGTGCCAGCAGCTTAGCGCAAGTCTCTAAAAACATTCAGTACTTC CASSLAQVSKNIQYF
few TRBJ2-5 TRBD1 TRBV28 TGTGCCAGCAGGCAGGGACAGATCCAAGAGACCCAGTACTTC CASRQGQIQETQYF
many TRBJ2-7 - TRBV6-5 TGTGCCAGCAGTTACTATGGGGGTAACGAGCAGTACTTC CASSYYGGNEQYF
few TRBJ1-5 TRBD1 TRBV6-5 TGTGCCAGCAGTTCATCAGGGGGCATCAATCAGCCCCAGCATTTT CASSSSGGINQPQHF
- TRBJ2-7 TRBD1 TRBV7-2 TGTGCCAGCAGCTTAGTGAGCGGACAGGGGAACGAGCAGTACTTC CASSLVSGQGNEQYF
many TRBJ2-2 - TRBV9 TGTGCCAGCAGCGTAGAGGTGAATGGGCCCGCCGGGGAGCTGTTTTTT CASSVEVNGPAGELFF
- TRBJ1-1 - TRBV4-3 TGCGCCAGCAGCCAGGACCCTCCGGTCGGGGAAGGGACTGAAGCTTTCTTT CASSQDPPVGEGTEAFF
many TRBJ2-2 - TRBV29-1 TGCAGCGTTGCCCCAGGGATGACCGGGGAGCTGTTTTTT CSVAPGMTGELFF
- TRBJ2-7 - TRBV27 TGTGCCAGCAGTCGTTCGGACAGTTCCTACGAGCAGTACTTC CASSRSDSSYEQYF
many TRBJ2-6 - TRBV2 TGTGCCAGCAGCTCCAGAGGGCCTGGGGCCAACGTCCTGACTTTC CASSSRGPGANVLTF
- TRBJ2-1 - TRBV5-1 TGCGCCAGCAGCTTGGGGCAGGGAAGGGATGAGCAGTTCTTC CASSLGQGRDEQFF
few TRBJ2-3 - TRBV2 TGTGCCAGCAGCCAGGGTCAGAAGGGAGATACGCAGTATTTT CASSQGQKGDTQYF
- TRBJ2-6 - TRBV28 TGTGCCAGCAGTTCTTTACAGGGATCTGGGGCCAACGTCCTGACTTTC CASSSLQGSGANVLTF
many TRBJ2-1 TRBD2 TRBV18 TGTGCCAGCTCACCGGGACTAGCGGACAATGAGCAGTTCTTC CASSPGLADNEQFF
few TRBJ1-1 - TRBV20-1 TGCAGTGCTGGGCAACCGAACACTGAAGCTTTCTTT CSAGQPNTEAFF
many TRBJ1-6 TRBD1 TRBV18 TGTGCCAGCTCACCACCGACAGGGTATAATTCACCCCTCCACTTT CASSPPTGYNSPLHF
few TRBJ2-1 - TRBV10-3 TGTGCCATCAGTGAGAGGCCTGAGGACAATGAGCAGTTCTTC CAISERPEDNEQFF
few TRBJ1-3 TRBD1 TRBV5-1 TGCGCCAGCAGCTTGGGGAACGGACAGGGGGCTGGAAACACCATATATTTT CASSLGNGQGAGNTIYF
few TRBJ1-2 - TRBV2 TGTGCCAGCACCGACCGAAACTATGGCTACACCTTC CASTDRNYGYTF
many TRBJ1-2 - TRBV28 TGTGCCAGCAGTTCTTACCGAGGACCGAAAGGGGATGGCTACACCTTC CASSSYRGPKGDGYTF
few TRBJ2-3 TRBD2 TRBV7-9 TGTGCCAGCATGGGACTAGCGGGGGAGGATACGCAGTATTTT CASMGLAGEDTQYF
- TRBJ1-2 TRBD1 TRBV6-1 TGTGCCAGTCGAAGACAGGGCGAGGATGGCTACACCTTC CASRRQGEDGYTF
- TRBJ2-5 - TRBV10-3 TGTGCCATCAGTGACGGAGAGACCCAGTACTTC CAISDGETQYF
- TRBJ2-1 - TRBV7-9 TGTGCCAGCCGTCTCTGGGACAATGAGCAGTTCTTC CASRLWDNEQFF
few TRBJ1-1 - TRBV29-1 TGCAGCGTCCTAGGGCCCGGGGGGAACACTGAAGCTTTCTTT CSVLGPGGNTEAFF
few TRBJ2-7 TRBD1 TRBV4-1 TGCGCCAGCAGCCAAGATAGGTTCGGGACAGGACCCTACGAGCAGTACTTC CASSQDRFGTGPYEQYF
- TRBJ2-1 - TRBV6-2/TRBV6-3 TGTGCCAGCAGTTGGAACAATGAGCAGTTCTTC CASSWNNEQFF
- TRBJ2-5 TRBD2 TRBV3-1 TGTGCCAGCAGCCAAGGTGGGACTAGCCTGGAGACCCAGTACTTC CASSQGGTSLETQYF
- TRBJ1-1 - TRBV11-2 TGTGCCAGCAGCCTCTCGCACACTGAAGCTTTCTTT CASSLSHTEAFF
many TRBJ1-1 - TRBV10-2 TGCGCCAGCAGTGAGTCGGGGCCGAAGAACACTGAAGCTTTCTTT CASSESGPKNTEAFF
- TRBJ2-3 - TRBV7-3 TGTGCCAGCAGCTTAACCCCCCCCCTCCAAGCGCTGAGCACAGATACGCAGTATTTT CASSLTPPLQALSTDTQYF
few TRBJ2-7 - TRBV7-2 TGTGCCAGCAGCTCCTACAGGGGGGGCTACGAGCAGTACTTC CASSSYRGGYEQYF
- TRBJ2-6 - TRBV27 TGTGCCAGCACCCGCGCAGGGAACTCTGGGGCCAACGTCCTGACTTTC CASTRAGNSGANVLTF
few TRBJ2-3 - TRBV6-1 TGTGCCAGCAGTGGCAGCACAGATACGCAGTATTTT CASSGSTDTQYF
many TRBJ2-1 - TRBV9 TGTGCCAGCAGCGAAGAAGGGGGGCGGCACAATGAGCAGTTCTTC CASSEEGGRHNEQFF
many TRBJ1-2 - TRBV7-3 TGTGCCAGCAGCTTCGACACCTTCTATGGCTACACCTTC CASSFDTFYGYTF
- TRBJ2-2 - TRBV29-1 TGCAGCGTTGAAGACAGGGGCAGGGGCACCGGGGAGCTGTTTTTT CSVEDRGRGTGELFF
many TRBJ1-1 - TRBV6-2/TRBV6-3 TGTGCCAGCAGTTACCATTATATGAACACTGAAGCTTTCTTT CASSYHYMNTEAFF
few TRBJ1-6 - TRBV30 TGTGCCTGGAGTGTGGACCAGGAGAGTTCACCCCTCCACTTT CAWSVDQESSPLHF
few TRBJ1-1 - TRBV29-1 TGCAGCGGAAGCACTGAGACAGAGCGCACTGAAGCTTTCTTT CSGSTETERTEAFF
many TRBJ2-1 TRBD1 TRBV10-1 TGCGCCAGCAGTCTCCGGGACAGGGGGCCTGATGGTGAGCAGTTCTTC CASSLRDRGPDGEQFF
few TRBJ2-4 TRBD2 TRBV15 TGTGCCACCAGCACCGGACTAGCAGGAAACATTCAGTACTTC CATSTGLAGNIQYF